This T cell receptor beta chain was captured in a study of human T cells and chemical hapten exposure (dated by TCRdb to about 2021). Context from the whole study: For sensitization, 2% DPC in acetone was applied to an approximately 2 cm by approximately 2 cm area of upper inner arm skin. Blood samples were taken from patients before sensitization (week 0) and then at 2, 6 and about 24 weeks after DPC sensitization. Throughout the approximately 24-week study period, patients were also given weekly therapeutic DPC doses on the scalp. About 29 alopecia patients gave blood for TCR sequencing at one to four time points (pre-sensitization, 2, 6 and 24 weeks). The libraries were sequenced as a pool, and the TCR yield per sample differed mostly because of small variations in library volumes within the pool. Patch testing was done on the upper back using Finn chambers containing 0.01% DPC, and results were scored after 6 days according to International Contact Dermatitis Research Group standards. This study followed changes in the peripheral blood TCR repertoire in vivo during primary and secondary sensitization of alopecia patients to the hapten diphenylcyclopropenone (DPC). The mostly female patient cohort included alopecia areata with under or over 50% scalp involvement, alopecia totalis and alopecia universalis.

Beyond this particular receptor, the publication reports: Compared with pre-sensitization or healthy control sets, expanded TCRs formed significantly more large CDR3 similarity clusters, which is consistent with antigen-driven responses. Alopecia, a presumed autoimmune disease, was present in all patients, so the immune response of the patients might differ from that of healthy individuals. A positive correlation was found between the number of PT1 expanded TCRs and patch test score, with significance reached at thresholds 8, 16 and 32 but not 4. Repeated subsampling changed both the strength of the expansion versus patch-test correlation and the threshold at which the correlation became significant. DPC sensitization did not change how many TCRs were above 1 in 1000 frequency, and no evidence was found of alterations in global repertoire structure.

Taken with the paper, the label for time point translates to: pre-sensitization, week 0. According to the study, the label for this sample's treatment or condition signals: therapeutic diphenylcyclopropenone sensitization with weekly scalp DPC. At every patch-test visit, the blood draw took place before the patch test was put on. To be eligible, patients had to be aged 18 to 70, diagnosed with alopecia and judged suitable for DPC therapy, while pregnant patients were excluded. Unfractionated whole blood was collected in Tempus Blood RNA tubes, and total RNA was extracted from that blood. This clonotype has at least ten counts. The clone's antigen remains unknown. One base away there is no much larger clone; base qualities are not given. The library was made by RACE. Sequenced on a NextSeq 500. During library preparation, unique molecular identifiers were attached to individual cDNA molecules so that TCRs could be counted in a quantitative, reproducible way. Each blood RNA sample was used to sequence both TCR alpha and TCR beta chains. The published analysis was carried out like this. The median number of TCRs per sample was approximately 93,000, ranging from 23,224 to 690,600. V, J and CDR3 annotation of the TCR reads was performed with the Decombinator software suite. For PS versus PT1 abundance plots, all samples were subsampled to the same number of TCRs (28,000). TCRs were defined as expanded if absent before sensitization and observed at least eight times at the 2-week time point. The raw public data were reprocessed by TCRdb itself: fastp quality trimming at Q25, MiXCR clonotype calling, in-frame beta chains only. Entries are consolidated by CDR3 protein sequence, retaining the most common genes and DNA. These V and J calls rely on TCRdb rather than the paper's analysis. The sample yields about 90,000 distinct CDR3 sequences; about 8.5% were counted once. The ten largest clones capture just over 2.5% of the sample.

The CDR3 runs 13 residues from the cysteine to the phenylalanine. CDR3 DNA only is kept here, 39 bases in frame from base 1. Sequences MNHEY (CDR1) and SVGAGI (CDR2) are obtained from the germline V gene. V loses 5 bases, J loses 5 bases, and the germline ends lie 11 bases apart. The sequence came from a man in his forties with alopecia areata. Some clones in this sample may be carry-over from other donors' samples. The receptor chain draws on TRBV6-5 and TRBJ2-3, with no confidently assigned D gene. The sequenced sample was whole blood, obtained in connection with sensitization to the hapten diphenylcyclopropenone (DPC). The DNA sequence follows: TGTGCCAGCAGTCGAACCAATATAGATACGCAGTATTTT. The resulting protein is CASSRTNIDTQYF.